The clone carrying this T cell receptor (beta chain) was detected many times. The antigen is unknown. The sample originates from a study of neurological immune-mediated disorders. Study conclusions and caveats: None of the CDR3 amino acid sequences of expanded clones recurred across subjects, suggesting private repertoires in all groups. In HTLV-1-associated myelopathy, TCR clonal expansion was greatest, whereas multiple sclerosis had the least, falling below healthy controls.

A total of 2 million PBMCs stored at -80 degrees C provided the unsorted libraries. 5'RACE with 10-nucleotide random UMIs generated the cDNA. TCRdb called the 5' RACE reads again in MiXCR, with one record for every CDR3 protein. There are about 40,000 distinct CDR3 sequences in the sample; roughly 13% occur only once, and approximately 30% lies in the top ten. V lost 7 bases, J lost 4 bases, and 9 bases stayed unmatched. CDR3 size: 14 residues. Per the germline V gene, CDR1 is MNHNY and CDR2 is SVGAGI (reference sequence). The V gene is TRBV6-6, the J gene TRBJ1-1; TRBD1 agrees at 7 bases. This TCR was recovered from a woman aged 50 to 60 with HTLV-1-associated myelopathy (HAM/TSP). The sequenced sample consisted of PBMCs. The DNA for the CDR3 is TGTGCCAGCATTAATACAGGGGACGTCACTGAAGCTTTCTTT. This codes for CASINTGDVTEAFF.